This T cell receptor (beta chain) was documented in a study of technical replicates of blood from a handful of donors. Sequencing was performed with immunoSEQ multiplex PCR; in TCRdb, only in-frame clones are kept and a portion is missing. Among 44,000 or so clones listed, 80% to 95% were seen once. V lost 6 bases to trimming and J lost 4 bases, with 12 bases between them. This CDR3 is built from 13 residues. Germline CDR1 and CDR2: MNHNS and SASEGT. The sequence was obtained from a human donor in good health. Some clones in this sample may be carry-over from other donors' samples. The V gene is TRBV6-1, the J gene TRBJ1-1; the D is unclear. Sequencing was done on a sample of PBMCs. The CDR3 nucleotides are TGTGCCAGCAGGCGGGGAGGTTCCACTGAAGCTTTCTTT. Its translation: CASRRGGSTEAFF.